A selection of T cell receptor beta chains follows, all from one sample in a study of control samples from healthy donors and cancer patients. Profiled with immunoSEQ multiplex PCR; TCRdb holds only in-frame clones, not every one. The sample has about 160,000 clones; roughly 94% are singletons. Input material: blood. The receptors come from a middle-aged woman in good health. The CDR3 runs from the conserved cysteine through the conserved F or W. Fields, in order: V gene, J gene, D gene, clone size, CDR3 DNA, CDR3 protein. The D gene is left open where the match is weak. Some rows have no size entry. The others give once, few or many, or a class for an expanded clone.

v_gene: TRBV15
j_gene: TRBJ2-3
d_gene: .
abundance: .
CDR3nt: TGTGCCACCAGCACAGGACTGGACCGGAGAACAGATACGCAGTATTTT
CDR3aa: CATSTGLDRRTDTQYF

v_gene: TRBV5-1
j_gene: TRBJ1-2
d_gene: .
abundance: .
CDR3nt: TGCGCCAGCAGCTTAGACGGGCTAGGTGGCTACACCTTC
CDR3aa: CASSLDGLGGYTF

v_gene: TRBV20-1
j_gene: TRBJ2-7
d_gene: .
abundance: .
CDR3nt: TGCAGTGCTAGTCCGCGATCCTACGAGCAGTACTTC
CDR3aa: CSASPRSYEQYF

v_gene: TRBV10-3
j_gene: TRBJ1-5
d_gene: TRBD1
abundance: .
CDR3nt: TGTGCCATCCTCCAAGGGGACAGGGTGATTCAGCCCCAGCATTTT
CDR3aa: CAILQGDRVIQPQHF

v_gene: TRBV9
j_gene: TRBJ1-5
d_gene: TRBD1
abundance: .
CDR3nt: TGTGCCAGCAGCCTAACAGGGGGCATGGGTCAGCCCCAGCATTTT
CDR3aa: CASSLTGGMGQPQHF

v_gene: TRBV7-3
j_gene: TRBJ1-5
d_gene: .
abundance: .
CDR3nt: TGTGCCAGCAGCGAAAGACAGCGAGAGAGCAATCAGCCCCAGCATTTT
CDR3aa: CASSERQRESNQPQHF

v_gene: TRBV19
j_gene: TRBJ1-2
d_gene: .
abundance: .
CDR3nt: TGTGCCAGTAGTATACGGGATTCAAACTATGGCTACACCTTC
CDR3aa: CASSIRDSNYGYTF

v_gene: TRBV5-1
j_gene: TRBJ1-2
d_gene: .
abundance: .
CDR3nt: TGCGCCAGCAGCTTGGGGCAGGGCGATGGCTACACCTTC
CDR3aa: CASSLGQGDGYTF

v_gene: TRBV5-6
j_gene: TRBJ1-5
d_gene: .
abundance: .
CDR3nt: TGTGCCAGCAGCTTGGGCAGGGTCGGTCAGCCCCAGCATTTT
CDR3aa: CASSLGRVGQPQHF

v_gene: TRBV27
j_gene: TRBJ1-1
d_gene: .
abundance: .
CDR3nt: TGTGCCAGCAGTTTATCTAAGGGCACTGAAGCTTTCTTT
CDR3aa: CASSLSKGTEAFF

v_gene: TRBV10-3
j_gene: TRBJ2-3
d_gene: TRBD1
abundance: .
CDR3nt: TGTGCCAGCCAATTGACAGGGGGCTCAGATACGCAGTATTTT
CDR3aa: CASQLTGGSDTQYF

v_gene: TRBV7-9
j_gene: TRBJ1-6
d_gene: .
abundance: .
CDR3nt: TGTGCCAGCAGCTACTACAGCCTGGTTTCACCCCTCCACTTT
CDR3aa: CASSYYSLVSPLHF

v_gene: TRBV7-8
j_gene: TRBJ1-3
d_gene: TRBD1
abundance: once
CDR3nt: TGTGCCAGCAGCTCAAGGGGGCTACACCAGCCCGCTGGAAACACCATATATTTT
CDR3aa: CASSSRGLHQPAGNTIYF

v_gene: TRBV25-1
j_gene: TRBJ1-6
d_gene: TRBD1
abundance: .
CDR3nt: TGTGCCAGCAGTGAATATACAGGGGATTCACCCCTCCACTTT
CDR3aa: CASSEYTGDSPLHF

v_gene: TRBV4-3
j_gene: TRBJ2-3
d_gene: .
abundance: many
CDR3nt: TGCGCCAGCAGCCAAGATCTAGGGGGGAGTGGCACAGATACGCAGTATTTT
CDR3aa: CASSQDLGGSGTDTQYF

v_gene: TRBV11-2
j_gene: TRBJ1-1
d_gene: .
abundance: .
CDR3nt: TGTGCCAGCAGCTTAGAAGGGGGAGTCACTGAAGCTTTCTTT
CDR3aa: CASSLEGGVTEAFF

v_gene: TRBV7-2
j_gene: TRBJ1-6
d_gene: TRBD1
abundance: .
CDR3nt: TGTGCCAGCAGCATATTTGACAGGGTTAGTTCACCCCTCCACTTT
CDR3aa: CASSIFDRVSSPLHF

v_gene: TRBV5-6
j_gene: TRBJ1-1
d_gene: .
abundance: .
CDR3nt: TGTGCCAGCAGCTTGGTGGGGGGATCTGAAGCTTTCTTT
CDR3aa: CASSLVGGSEAFF

v_gene: TRBV15
j_gene: TRBJ1-2
d_gene: TRBD1
abundance: .
CDR3nt: TGTGCCACCAGCAGAGGTGGACAGGGGGTCGTTGGCTACACCTTC
CDR3aa: CATSRGGQGVVGYTF

v_gene: TRBV5-1
j_gene: TRBJ2-3
d_gene: TRBD2
abundance: .
CDR3nt: TGCGCCAGCAGTATCGGCGGGAGGGCCACAGATACGCAGTATTTT
CDR3aa: CASSIGGRATDTQYF

v_gene: TRBV19
j_gene: TRBJ2-1
d_gene: TRBD2
abundance: .
CDR3nt: TGTGCCAGTAGTTTCCTTAGCGGGAGTCGCAATGAGCAGTTCTTC
CDR3aa: CASSFLSGSRNEQFF

v_gene: TRBV6-6
j_gene: TRBJ1-6
d_gene: .
abundance: .
CDR3nt: TGTGCCAGCAGTTACTCCGGGACACCCGATTCACCCCTCCACTTT
CDR3aa: CASSYSGTPDSPLHF

v_gene: TRBV29-1
j_gene: TRBJ2-1
d_gene: TRBD2
abundance: .
CDR3nt: TGCAGCGTGGGGACTAGCGGGAGGGCCGATGAGCAGTTCTTC
CDR3aa: CSVGTSGRADEQFF

v_gene: TRBV4-2
j_gene: TRBJ2-4
d_gene: TRBD2
abundance: .
CDR3nt: TGTGCCAGCAGCAAAAGGATACTAGCGGGGGCCGCAGCCAAAAACATTCAGTACTTC
CDR3aa: CASSKRILAGAAAKNIQYF

v_gene: TRBV18
j_gene: TRBJ2-1
d_gene: TRBD2
abundance: .
CDR3nt: TGTGCCAGCTCACCGTCGACTAGCGGGAATGCTAATGAGCAGTTCTTC
CDR3aa: CASSPSTSGNANEQFF

v_gene: TRBV14
j_gene: TRBJ1-4
d_gene: TRBD1
abundance: .
CDR3nt: TGTGCCAGCAGCCGTAACCCACAGGGGGTCGCGGAAAAACTGTTTTTT
CDR3aa: CASSRNPQGVAEKLFF

v_gene: TRBV4-1
j_gene: TRBJ1-2
d_gene: .
abundance: .
CDR3nt: TGCGCCAGCAGCCAAGTAGGCAGGGGCGGAGATGGCTACACCTTC
CDR3aa: CASSQVGRGGDGYTF

v_gene: TRBV6-5
j_gene: TRBJ1-2
d_gene: TRBD1
abundance: .
CDR3nt: TGTGCCAGCAGTTATAAGGTGGGGGACAGCTATGGCTACACCTTC
CDR3aa: CASSYKVGDSYGYTF

v_gene: TRBV9
j_gene: TRBJ1-1
d_gene: .
abundance: few
CDR3nt: TGTGCCAGCAGCGCGATTACGGGAACGTTAGAAGCTTTCTTT
CDR3aa: CASSAITGTLEAFF

v_gene: TRBV10-3
j_gene: TRBJ2-5
d_gene: .
abundance: .
CDR3nt: TGTGCCATCAGTGGGCAGGGGCGGGCGGAGACCCAGTACTTC
CDR3aa: CAISGQGRAETQYF

v_gene: TRBV5-1
j_gene: TRBJ1-1
d_gene: .
abundance: .
CDR3nt: TGCGCCAGCAGCTTCAATCCGGGGGGTGAAGCTTTCTTT
CDR3aa: CASSFNPGGEAFF

v_gene: TRBV6-5
j_gene: TRBJ1-5
d_gene: .
abundance: few
CDR3nt: TGTGCCGTACAGGGTGGGGGCAATCAGCCCCAGCATTTT
CDR3aa: CAVQGGGNQPQHF

v_gene: TRBV9
j_gene: TRBJ1-2
d_gene: .
abundance: .
CDR3nt: TGTGCCAGCAGCTCAAGAGCCAGGGGCTACACCTTC
CDR3aa: CASSSRARGYTF

v_gene: TRBV5-1
j_gene: TRBJ2-5
d_gene: .
abundance: .
CDR3nt: TGCGCCAGCAGCTTTTCAGCGGTGTCGGAGACCCAGTACTTC
CDR3aa: CASSFSAVSETQYF

v_gene: TRBV13
j_gene: TRBJ1-2
d_gene: TRBD1
abundance: .
CDR3nt: TGTGCCAGCAGCCAGACAGGGAACTATGGCTACACCTTC
CDR3aa: CASSQTGNYGYTF

v_gene: TRBV7-2
j_gene: TRBJ1-5
d_gene: .
abundance: few
CDR3nt: TGTGCCAGCAGCTTAGCGGGCGGCAATCAGCCCCAGCATTTT
CDR3aa: CASSLAGGNQPQHF

v_gene: TRBV7-9
j_gene: TRBJ1-2
d_gene: .
abundance: .
CDR3nt: TGTGCCAGCAGCCTACAGCAGTCTCGCTACACCTTC
CDR3aa: CASSLQQSRYTF

v_gene: TRBV5-4
j_gene: TRBJ2-5
d_gene: TRBD2
abundance: .
CDR3nt: TGTGCCTTCGGGGGGAAAGAGACCCAGTACTTC
CDR3aa: CAFGGKETQYF

v_gene: TRBV5-8
j_gene: TRBJ2-5
d_gene: TRBD1
abundance: .
CDR3nt: TGTGCCAGCACGCTTGGGGCAGGGGGCGCATCCGAGACCCAGTACTTC
CDR3aa: CASTLGAGGASETQYF

v_gene: TRBV7-9
j_gene: TRBJ1-1
d_gene: .
abundance: .
CDR3nt: TGTGCCAGCAGCTTGAACGCGAACACTGAAGCTTTCTTT
CDR3aa: CASSLNANTEAFF

v_gene: TRBV6-5
j_gene: TRBJ2-1
d_gene: TRBD2
abundance: .
CDR3nt: TGTGCCAGCTCCCCCGGGCGGGGGGGCCGGAATGAGCAGTTCTTC
CDR3aa: CASSPGRGGRNEQFF

v_gene: TRBV4-1
j_gene: TRBJ2-3
d_gene: .
abundance: .
CDR3nt: TGCGCCAGCAGCGGCGGACAGACCAGCACAGATACGCAGTATTTT
CDR3aa: CASSGGQTSTDTQYF

v_gene: TRBV18
j_gene: TRBJ2-5
d_gene: TRBD2
abundance: .
CDR3nt: TGTGCCAGCTCACCCGGACTAGGTCAAGAGACCCAGTACTTC
CDR3aa: CASSPGLGQETQYF

v_gene: TRBV7-8
j_gene: TRBJ2-5
d_gene: TRBD2
abundance: .
CDR3nt: TGTGCCAGCAGCGTCGCTAGCGGGGGGGCCTCTGGGACCCAGTACTTC
CDR3aa: CASSVASGGASGTQYF

v_gene: TRBV7-2
j_gene: TRBJ1-5
d_gene: .
abundance: .
CDR3nt: TGTGCCAGCAGCCAACAGAATCAGCCCCAGCATTTT
CDR3aa: CASSQQNQPQHF